Below are 18 T cell receptor beta chains sequenced from a single sample in a study of cytomegalovirus exposure and HLA in healthy donors. Researchers ran the PCR with 60 Vbeta and 13 Jbeta primers. Profiling relied on immunoSEQ multiplex PCR, and the TCRdb table lists in-frame clones only, not all of them. The sample records around 190,000 clones, around nine tenths being singletons. The sample comprised PBMCs. The receptors derive from a woman under 30 in good health and CMV-seronegative.

The chain carries TRBV4-2 and TRBJ2-7; 8 bases fit TRBD2. This CDR3 has 17 amino acids. Germline CDR1 reads LGHNA; CDR2 reads YNFKEQ. V shed 0 bases, J shed 5 bases, and the junction held 12 bases outside the gene matches. In DNA, the CDR3 is TGTGCCAGCAGCCAAGATCCAGCGGGAGATATATTCCACGAGCAGTACTTC. As protein: CASSQDPAGDIFHEQYF.

This clone was counted a single time. The chain recombines TRBV14 with TRBJ2-1, with D tentatively TRBD2 (6 bases). V shed 3 bases and J shed 4 bases, with 13 bases lying between them. Looked up from germline, CDR1 is SGHDN and CDR2 is FVKESK. This CDR3 comprises 15 residues. The CDR3 is CASSHRRAGYNEQFF. The CDR3 DNA is TGTGCCAGCAGCCATCGAAGGGCGGGGTACAATGAGCAGTTCTTC. The variable domain in full, completed from reference TRBV14 and TRBJ2-1, reads EAGVTQFPSHSVIEKGQTVTLRCDPISGHDNLYWYRRVMGKEIKFLLHFVKESKQDESGMPNNRFLAERTGGTYSTLKVQPAELEDSGVYFCASSHRRAGYNEQFFGPGTRLTVL.

This chain connects TRBV28 to TRBJ2-5; D not resolved. TRBJ2-7 explains the end of the DNA better; the J call may be wrong. CDR3 length: 13 amino acids. The germline CDR1 and CDR2 sequences are MDHEN and SYDVKM. The CDR3 DNA follows: TGTGCCAGCAGTCCGACGGTTAACTACGAGCAGTACTTC. Residues: CASSPTVNYEQYF.

The chain is built from TRBV5-1 and TRBJ2-2; 9 bases agree with TRBD1. The CDR3 covers 15 residues. The junction had 6 bases not matched to a gene; V was cut back by 2 bases and J by 7 bases. Germline CDR1 and CDR2: SGHRS and YFSETQ. The CDR3 loop reads CASSFGTGSIGELFF. The CDR3 coding sequence is TGCGCCAGCAGCTTTGGGACAGGGTCCATCGGGGAGCTGTTTTTT. The whole variable domain, remainder taken from reference TRBV5-1 and TRBJ2-2, is KAGVTQTPRYLIKTRGQQVTLSCSPISGHRSVSWYQQTPGQGLQFLFEYFSETQRNKGNFPGRFSGRQFSNSRSEMNVSTLELGDSALYLCASSFGTGSIGELFFGEGSRLTVL.

The rearrangement uses TRBV29-1 and TRBJ2-3, with 12 bases lining up with TRBD2. Per germline, CDR1 SQVTM and CDR2 ANQGSEA. The CDR3 contains 14 residues. CDR3 region: CTCRTSGNTDTQYF. The DNA for the CDR3 is TGCACCTGTAGGACTAGCGGGAACACAGATACGCAGTATTTT.

The rearrangement uses TRBV6-1 and TRBJ2-1, with a tentative D call TRBD2 (6 bases). Trimming took 4 bases from V and 4 from J, leaving 11 bases between them. Germline CDR1 MNHNS, CDR2 SASEGT. CDR3 length: 14 amino acids. The CDR3 loop reads CASSVTREYNEQFF. CDR3 nucleotides: TGTGCCAGCAGTGTAACACGGGAGTACAATGAGCAGTTCTTC.

The chain has TRBV6-1 and TRBJ1-1; no clear D gene. The CDR3 loop spans 13 amino acids. Germline values: CDR1 MNHNS, CDR2 SASEGT. V lost 5 bases and J lost 2, with 9 bases in between. CDR3 DNA: TGTGCCAGCAGTCCCAACAGCAACACTGAAGCTTTCTTT. This translates into CASSPNSNTEAFF.

A remark on this clone: Within the sample, other DNA sequences also encode this same CDR3. The chain is built from TRBV9 and TRBJ2-3; TRBD2 aligns across 7 bases. This CDR3 is 16 amino acids long. J gave up 1 base and V 0 bases, and 5 bases lay outside the gene matches. The germline V gene encodes CDR1 SGDLS and CDR2 YYNGEE. CDR3 nucleotide sequence: TGTGCCAGCAGCGTAGGGAGCGGGATAGGCACAGATACGCAGTATTTT. Translation: CASSVGSGIGTDTQYF.

The CDR3 DNA sequence: TGCGCCAGCAGCTTGGCGGGACAGGGTTTTTCACCCCTCCACTTT. Amino acids: CASSLAGQGFSPLHF. The rearrangement links TRBV5-1 to TRBJ1-6, with 9 bases aligning to TRBD1. The CDR3 contains 15 residues. V lost 0 bases and J lost 9; bases outside the gene matches: 4. CDR1 and CDR2 from the germline V gene are SGHRS and YFSETQ.

V gene TRBV5-5 combines with J gene TRBJ2-2; 9 nucleotides match TRBD2. The germline V gene encodes CDR1 SGHKS and CDR2 YYEKEE (reference sequence). This CDR3 contains 15 residues. Trimming removed 3 bases from V and 8 bases from J; junction bases left unmatched: 8. CDR3: CASSWKERGAGELFF. The CDR3 DNA sequence: TGTGCCAGCAGCTGGAAAGAGCGGGGGGCAGGGGAGCTGTTTTTT. The complete variable domain, with remaining parts taken from reference TRBV5-5 and TRBJ2-2, reads DAGVTQSPTHLIKTRGQQVTLRCSPISGHKSVSWYQQVLGQGPQFIFQYYEKEERGRGNFPDRFSARQFPNYSSELNVNALLLGDSALYLCASSWKERGAGELFFGEGSRLTVL.

The chain has TRBV7-9 and TRBJ2-1; the D is unclear. This CDR3 contains 15 residues. With 2 bases removed from V and 0 bases from J, the gap between germline ends came to 8 bases. Germline V gene data show CDR1 as SEHNR and CDR2 as FQNEAQ (reference sequence). The CDR3 loop reads CASSLILDSYNEQFF. The CDR3 nucleotides read TGTGCCAGCAGCTTAATCCTAGACTCCTACAATGAGCAGTTCTTC.

The chain carries TRBV7-2 and TRBJ2-3; no clear D gene. CDR1 is SGHTA, CDR2 FQGNSA, per germline. The CDR3 sequence is 14 residues long. V was pared by 3 bases and J by 6 bases, with 13 bases between. The CDR3 DNA sequence: TGTGCCAGCAGCTTCGATCAAGCGAGGGATACGCAGTATTTT. Translating it yields CASSFDQARDTQYF.

The chain couples TRBV18 to TRBJ2-5; 10 bases align to TRBD2. This CDR3 has 15 amino acids. CDR1 is KGHSH, CDR2 LQKENI, per germline. Trimming at V came to 2 bases and at J to 5 bases, leaving 5 bases not matched to a gene. The CDR3 region is CASSPGLAGVETQYF. DNA of the CDR3: TGTGCCAGCTCACCAGGGCTAGCGGGAGTCGAGACCCAGTACTTC.

The chain couples TRBV14 to TRBJ2-7; 9 bases are a match to TRBD2. In germline, CDR1 is SGHDN, CDR2 FVKESK. This CDR3 contains 18 residues. The J segment lost 7 bases and the V segment lost 7 bases, leaving 23 bases of the junction unmatched. The CDR3 loop reads CASTEPGLASMGLREQYF. The CDR3 DNA follows: TGTGCCAGCACCGAACCGGGACTAGCCTCCATGGGTCTTCGGGAGCAGTACTTC.

The V gene is TRBV7-9, the J gene TRBJ2-7; 9 bases agree with TRBD2. Germline V gene sequence: CDR1 SEHNR, CDR2 FQNEAQ (reference sequence). The CDR3 contains 16 residues. The ends lost 1 base at V and 0 bases at J; junction bases unmatched: 4. The DNA of the CDR3 is TGTGCCAGCAGCTTAGACGGTAGCGGGAGCTCCTACGAGCAGTACTTC. Protein product: CASSLDGSGSSYEQYF.

The chain has TRBV18 and TRBJ2-5; D possibly corresponds to TRBD2 (5 bases). V lost 1 base to trimming and J lost 1 base, with 10 bases between them. The CDR3 extends over 15 amino acids. Per germline, CDR1 KGHSH and CDR2 LQKENI. The DNA of the CDR3 is TGTGCCAGCTCACCACGGAGCGCGGGCCAAGAGACCCAGTACTTC. The encoded protein is CASSPRSAGQETQYF. The variable domain in full, with the rest retrieved from reference TRBV18 and TRBJ2-5, is NAGVMQNPRHLVRRRGQEARLRCSPMKGHSHVYWYRQLPEEGLKFMVYLQKENIIDESGMPKERFSAEFPKEGPSILRIQQVVRGDSAAYFCASSPRSAGQETQYFGPGTRLLVL.

The chain recombines TRBV5-7 with TRBJ2-5; D not certain. TRBV5-7 is recorded as an ORF, its role being uncertain. The CDR3 totals 13 residues. The V and J ends lost 2 bases and 4 bases respectively, with 9 bases between them. The DNA of the CDR3 is TGTGCCAGCAGCTTCCGGGTGGGAGAGACCCAGTACTTC. Amino acid sequence: CASSFRVGETQYF.

The V gene is TRBV11-2, the J gene TRBJ1-2; 8 positions match TRBD1. Germline CDR1 and CDR2: SGHAT and FQNNGV. V lost 1 base to trimming and J lost 5 bases; unmatched junction nucleotides: 6. The CDR3 consists of 15 residues. CDR3 protein: CASSLAGGAGYGYTF. CDR3 in DNA: TGTGCCAGCAGCTTAGCAGGGGGCGCAGGGTATGGCTACACCTTC.